The clone carrying this T cell receptor beta chain was detected once. Its antigen is unidentified. CDR3 size: 15 residues. The germline V gene has CDR1 LGHDT and CDR2 YNNKEL (reference sequence). The V gene lost 7 bases and the J gene lost 4 bases, with 17 bases spanning the gap. Method: immunoSEQ multiplex PCR; TCRdb's copy keeps in-frame clones and lacks some. There are under 200,000 clones in the sample; approximately 95% occur only once, and about 3.9% lies in the top ten. This sample was included in a study of T cell responses to AZD1222 COVID-19 vaccine. Findings of the study overall: Donors in the cohort were predominantly white British and more often female, and clonal diversity was possibly underestimated. Reports indicate that nearly half of spike-specific TCRs are directed at unmutated variant regions. With two AZD1222 doses given, Spike-specific TCR breadth and depth both rose. Spike as a whole was targeted by vaccine-associated CD4 TCRs, dominant at 160-218 and 743-854.

Sequencing used peripheral blood, obtained on day 0 of AZD1222 vaccination. This clonotype was obtained from an adult in good health. The rearrangement links TRBV3-1 (or the pseudogene TRBV3-2) to TRBJ2-1; tentative D call: TRBD2 (7 bases). CDR3 loop: CASKNREGGYNEQFF. CDR3 nucleotide sequence: TGTGCCAGCAAAAATAGGGAGGGGGGGTACAATGAGCAGTTCTTC.